This TCR beta chain stems from a study of blood T cell repertoires in COVID-19. Study summary: Sites across the United States, Italy and Spain contributed samples from acute and convalescent COVID-19. T cells, B-cell-depleted T cells, or PBMCs provided the cDNA or gDNA that served as material.

With 7 bases clipped from V and 6 bases from J, the junction kept 5 bases outside the gene matches. The CDR3 has 14 residues. Per germline, CDR1 SNHLY and CDR2 FYNNEI. Patients in Seattle were enrolled during active infection, then followed longitudinally. As handled by the study authors: Reference gene primer amplification gave estimated nucleated cell counts. Using immunoSEQ multiplex PCR, the repertoire was profiled, and TCRdb retains in-frame clones only, with some absent. The DNA was the basis for D and trimming; V, J and clone size are from that table. This table holds some 56,000 clones, nearly 90% found once.

Sequenced: peripheral blood. The sequence came from a woman in her sixties with COVID-19, enrolled during active disease. This chain uses TRBV2 with TRBJ2-1; 11 bases align to TRBD2. In DNA, the CDR3 is TGTGCCAGCATCCCTAGCGGGAGGACCAATGAGCAGTTCTTC. Translation: CASIPSGRTNEQFF.